The sequence of this TCR beta chain was determined in a study of post-analysis software for immune sequencing data. Study-level findings and limits: Compared against controls, patients with multiple sclerosis displayed significantly lower normalized Chao1 diversity. In patients, five or six TRBV segments were more frequent than in controls, with TRBV5-6, TRBV5-1 and TRBV20-1 among them.

As to this clonotype: Its cognate antigen is unknown.

CDR3 length equals 17 residues. Losses at the gene ends were 0 bases for V and 2 bases for J; bases not matched to a gene: 11. Germline V CDR1 and CDR2: DFQATT, SNEGSKA (reference sequence). Carried by the TCR beta cDNA libraries were unique molecular identifiers. TCRdb processed the PCR reads anew with MiXCR; each CDR3 protein has one entry. Among approximately 440,000 distinct CDR3 sequences listed, around 40% were seen once. The chain uses TRBV20-1 and TRBJ1-1, with 8 bases matching TRBD1. Sequenced material: blood. The sequence was collected from a girl between 5 and 17 years old with multiple sclerosis. Written as DNA, the CDR3 is TGCAGTGCTAGAGATTGGGGACAGGACCAACCTAACACTGAAGCTTTCTTT. Protein product: CSARDWGQDQPNTEAFF.